This T cell receptor (beta chain) was recovered during a study of shared clonotypes between healthy human individuals. TCRdb keeps only in-frame clones here, not all; method: immunoSEQ multiplex PCR. This sample has roughly 2.1 million clones, with approximately 94% found just once. This CDR3 contains 16 residues. Germline V lookup: CDR1 SEHNR, CDR2 FQNEAQ (reference sequence). The V end lost 5 bases, the J end lost 4 bases, and 18 bases lay between the germline ends. This clone was detected only once. CD8 cells classed as naive were CD45RO-negative and positively selected for CCR7, excluding terminally differentiated effector memory CD45RA+ cells. Donation came from healthy HIV-negative adults that had no recent acute infections or vaccinations.

Material: naive CD8+ T cells from PBMCs. This clonotype was sampled from a man aged 18 to 30 in good health. Some clones in this sample may be carry-over from other donors' samples. The genes are TRBV7-9 and TRBJ1-3; no clear D gene. In nucleotides, the CDR3 is TGTGCCAGCAGCGACACGTTATTGGTCGCCGGAAACACCATATATTTT. This sequence encodes CASSDTLLVAGNTIYF.